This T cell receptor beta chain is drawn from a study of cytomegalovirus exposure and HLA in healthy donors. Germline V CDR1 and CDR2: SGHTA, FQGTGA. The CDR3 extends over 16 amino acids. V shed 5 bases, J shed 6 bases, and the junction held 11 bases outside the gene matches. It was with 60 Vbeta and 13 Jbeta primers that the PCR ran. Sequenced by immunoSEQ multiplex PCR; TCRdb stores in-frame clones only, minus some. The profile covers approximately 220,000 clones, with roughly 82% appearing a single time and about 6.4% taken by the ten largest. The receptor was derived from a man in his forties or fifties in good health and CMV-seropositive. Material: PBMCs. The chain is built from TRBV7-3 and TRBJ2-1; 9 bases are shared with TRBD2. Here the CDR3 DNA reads TGTGCCAGCAGCGAATTCCTTAGCGGGAGTAGCAATGAGCAGTTCTTC. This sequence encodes CASSEFLSGSSNEQFF.